The rows below give T cell receptor beta chains drawn from one sample of a study of blood T cell repertoires in COVID-19. TCRdb keeps only in-frame clones here, not all; method: immunoSEQ multiplex PCR. The data show 150,000 or so clones, 80% to 85% seen once. The specimen sequenced was PBMCs or T cells enriched from blood (not recorded which). These receptors were taken from a man in his 70s who had been exposed to COVID-19. CDR3s include the opening cysteine and the closing phenylalanine or tryptophan. Fields, in order: clone size, J gene, D gene, V gene, CDR3 protein, CDR3 DNA. The D gene is left open where the match is weak. The listing skips clone size in some rows; elsewhere it reads once, few, many or a size class.

>-|TRBJ2-1|-|TRBV7-2
CASSLGGIEQFF
TGTGCCAGCAGCTTAGGAGGAATTGAGCAGTTCTTC
>-|TRBJ1-5|-|TRBV9
CASSVGPSNQPQHF
TGTGCCAGCAGCGTGGGGCCTAGCAATCAGCCCCAGCATTTT
>-|TRBJ1-2|-|TRBV6-5
CASSYSHGREGYGYTF
TGTGCCAGCAGTTACTCTCATGGCAGGGAGGGGTATGGCTACACCTTC
>-|TRBJ2-1|-|TRBV29-1
CSVILREQYHNEQFF
TGCAGCGTTATACTCCGGGAGCAGTACCACAATGAGCAGTTCTTC
>-|TRBJ1-1|-|TRBV6-2/TRBV6-3
CASSYSPGVVRSSEAFF
TGTGCCAGCAGTTATTCTCCCGGGGTCGTCCGGTCGAGTGAAGCTTTCTTT
>-|TRBJ2-1|TRBD2|TRBV5-4
CASSLGLRRGAYNEQFF
TGTGCCAGCAGCTTAGGGCTCAGGCGGGGGGCATACAATGAGCAGTTCTTC
>-|TRBJ2-3|TRBD1|TRBV2
CAGNRDRGSPADTQYF
TGTGCCGGAAACCGGGACAGGGGCTCTCCTGCAGATACGCAGTATTTT
>-|TRBJ2-1|-|TRBV6-5
CASSYQEGQYNEQFF
TGTGCCAGCAGTTACCAGGAGGGACAGTACAATGAGCAGTTCTTC
>-|TRBJ1-6|-|TRBV15
CATRATNSPLHF
TGTGCCACCAGAGCGACGAATTCACCCCTCCACTTT
>-|TRBJ1-1|-|TRBV2
CASSERVNTEAFF
TGTGCCAGCAGTGAACGTGTTAACACTGAAGCTTTCTTT
>-|TRBJ1-4|TRBD1|TRBV15
CATSRLAGGGLNEKLFF
TGTGCCACCAGCAGACTGGCAGGGGGCGGCCTCAATGAAAAACTGTTTTTT
>-|TRBJ2-1|TRBD2|TRBV4-2
CASSTPSGEYNEQFF
TGTGCCAGCAGTACCCCTAGCGGGGAATACAATGAGCAGTTCTTC
>-|TRBJ2-7|-|TRBV7-9
CASSSPSGVEQYF
TGTGCCAGCAGCTCCCCGTCAGGGGTCGAGCAGTACTTC
>once|TRBJ2-7|TRBD1|TRBV7-9
CASSLGGQGALEQYF
TGTGCCAGCAGCTTAGGGGGACAGGGGGCTCTCGAGCAGTACTTC
>-|TRBJ2-1|TRBD2|TRBV7-2
CASSLWTSGGVNEQFF
TGTGCCAGCAGCTTATGGACTAGCGGGGGGGTCAATGAGCAGTTCTTC
>-|TRBJ1-1|-|TRBV7-9
CASSLRGGTEAFF
TGTGCCAGCAGCTTACGGGGGGGCACTGAAGCTTTCTTT
>once|TRBJ2-1|-|TRBV19
CASSLGYDEQFF
TGTGCCAGTAGTCTAGGCTACGATGAGCAGTTCTTC
>-|TRBJ2-2|-|TRBV3-1/TRBV3-2
CASSQGPPLGLFF
TGTGCCAGCAGCCAAGGGCCCCCCCTAGGGCTGTTTTTT
>-|TRBJ2-5|TRBD2|TRBV3-1/TRBV3-2
CASSHIPGLAPNHQETQYF
TGTGCCAGCAGCCACATTCCGGGACTAGCGCCCAACCACCAAGAGACCCAGTACTTC
>-|TRBJ2-6|-|TRBV19
CASTSGVWAQLPGGSGANVLTF
TGTGCCAGTACCTCCGGAGTCTGGGCTCAACTACCCGGGGGCTCTGGGGCCAACGTCCTGACTTTC
>-|TRBJ2-7|TRBD2|TRBV7-2
CASSGRTSGGAYYEQYF
TGTGCCAGCAGCGGCCGGACTAGCGGGGGGGCGTATTACGAGCAGTACTTC
>-|TRBJ1-4|TRBD1|TRBV28
CASSATGGFNEKLFF
TGTGCCAGCAGTGCGACAGGGGGTTTTAATGAAAAACTGTTTTTT
>few|TRBJ2-7|TRBD1|TRBV11-3
CASSRQGGSYEQYF
TGTGCCAGCAGCCGACAGGGTGGTTCCTACGAGCAGTACTTC
>-|TRBJ1-4|-|TRBV7-6
CASSPTGPNEKLFF
TGTGCCAGCAGCCCTACAGGGCCTAATGAAAAACTGTTTTTT
>-|TRBJ2-5|TRBD2|TRBV3-1/TRBV3-2
CASSQLSGRNQETQYF
TGTGCCAGCAGCCAACTTAGCGGGAGGAACCAAGAGACCCAGTACTTC
>-|TRBJ2-7|-|TRBV21-1
CASSKGGSGGQPYWGPYEQYF
TGTGCCAGCAGCAAAGGAGGATCAGGGGGACAGCCTTACTGGGGGCCTTACGAGCAGTACTTC
>-|TRBJ1-3|-|TRBV3-1/TRBV3-2
CASSQDLGEGFGNTIYF
TGTGCCAGCAGCCAAGATCTAGGGGAAGGGTTTGGAAACACCATATATTTT
>-|TRBJ2-1|-|TRBV29-1
CSVPSYNEQFF
TGCAGCGTCCCATCCTACAATGAGCAGTTCTTC
>-|TRBJ2-7|-|TRBV5-1
CASSLIDSPEYEQYF
TGCGCCAGCAGCTTGATTGACAGTCCCGAGTACGAGCAGTACTTC
>-|TRBJ1-4|TRBD1|TRBV5-1
CASSVDRAELFF
TGCGCCAGCAGCGTCGACAGGGCAGAACTGTTTTTT
>-|TRBJ2-7|-|TRBV28
CASSPQTRDQYF
TGTGCCAGCAGTCCCCAGACCCGGGATCAGTACTTC
>few|TRBJ1-5|-|TRBV10-2
CASSDAVGPQHF
TGCGCCAGCAGTGACGCGGTCGGACCCCAGCATTTT
>once|TRBJ2-6|-|TRBV28
CAILQGAGANVLTF
TGTGCCATCCTCCAGGGCGCTGGGGCCAACGTCCTGACTTTC